The clone carrying this T cell receptor beta chain has just a few counts. Trimming cost V 4 bases and J 5 bases, with 11 bases left between them. The germline gives CDR1 LGHNA, CDR2 YSLEER. CDR3 size: 13 residues. The sample is drawn from a study of cytomegalovirus exposure and HLA in healthy donors. It was with 60 Vbeta and 13 Jbeta primers that the PCR ran. In the original workflow: Later reanalysis found about 80 million unique TCR beta chains, about 10 million of them shared. Produced via immunoSEQ multiplex PCR; TCRdb's table is partial and in-frame only. For V, J and clone size, that table is used; D and trimming come from the DNA. The profile covers some 180,000 clones, with over 9.5% appearing a single time and about 7.8% taken by the ten largest.

The origin of this receptor is a man between 50 and 59 years old in good health and CMV-seropositive. The specimen sequenced was PBMCs. The V call is TRBV4-3, the J call TRBJ2-5; D unclear. The CDR3, as DNA: TGCGCCAGCAGCCGAGAAGCGAGGGAGACCCAGTACTTC. Translation: CASSREARETQYF.